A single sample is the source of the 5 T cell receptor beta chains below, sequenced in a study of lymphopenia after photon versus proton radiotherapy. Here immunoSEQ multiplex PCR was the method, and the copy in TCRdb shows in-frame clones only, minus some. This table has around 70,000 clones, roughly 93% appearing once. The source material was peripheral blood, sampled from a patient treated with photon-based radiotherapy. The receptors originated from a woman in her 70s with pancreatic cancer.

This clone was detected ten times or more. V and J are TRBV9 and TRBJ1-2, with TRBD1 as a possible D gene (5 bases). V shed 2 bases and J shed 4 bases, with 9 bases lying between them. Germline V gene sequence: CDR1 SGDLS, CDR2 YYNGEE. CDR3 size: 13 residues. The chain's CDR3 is CASSVGGGYGYTF. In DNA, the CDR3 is TGTGCCAGCAGCGTCGGGGGTGGCTATGGCTACACCTTC.

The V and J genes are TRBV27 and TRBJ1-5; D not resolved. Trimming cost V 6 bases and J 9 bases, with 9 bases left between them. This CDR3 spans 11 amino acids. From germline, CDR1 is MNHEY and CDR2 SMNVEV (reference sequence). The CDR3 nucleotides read TGTGCCAGCAGGTCGGACGGGCCCCAGCATTTT. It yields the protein CASRSDGPQHF.

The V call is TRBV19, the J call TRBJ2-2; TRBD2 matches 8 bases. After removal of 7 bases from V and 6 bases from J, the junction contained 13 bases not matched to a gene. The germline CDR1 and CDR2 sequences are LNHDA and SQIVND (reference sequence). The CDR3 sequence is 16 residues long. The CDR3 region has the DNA TGTGCCAGTAATACAGCGGGAGTCAGATCGGCCGGGGAGCTGTTTTTT. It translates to CASNTAGVRSAGELFF.

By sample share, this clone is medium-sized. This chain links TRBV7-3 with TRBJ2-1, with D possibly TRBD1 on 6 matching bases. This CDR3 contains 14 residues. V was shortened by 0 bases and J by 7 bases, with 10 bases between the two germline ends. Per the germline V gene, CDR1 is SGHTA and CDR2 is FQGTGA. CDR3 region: CASSLTTGWNEQFF. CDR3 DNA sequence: TGTGCCAGCAGCTTAACTACAGGGTGGAATGAGCAGTTCTTC. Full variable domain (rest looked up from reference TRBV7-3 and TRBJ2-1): GAGVSQTPSNKVTEKGKYVELRCDPISGHTALYWYRQSLGQGPEFLIYFQGTGAADDSGLPNDRFFAVRPEGSVSTLKIQRTERGDSAVYLCASSLTTGWNEQFFGPGTRLTVL.

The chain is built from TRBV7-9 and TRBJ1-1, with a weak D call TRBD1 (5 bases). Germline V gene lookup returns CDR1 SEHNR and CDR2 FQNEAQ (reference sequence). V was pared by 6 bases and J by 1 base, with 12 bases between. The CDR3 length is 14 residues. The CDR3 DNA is TGTGCCAGCAGAGCAGACCAGGGGAACACTGAAGCTTTCTTT. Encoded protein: CASRADQGNTEAFF.